This T cell receptor beta chain was identified in a study of T-cell reconstitution after alpha-beta-depleted transplantation in children. Whole-study findings and limits: By about two months after transplant, alpha-beta T cells reportedly arose from several hundred graft clones that had expanded. Hyperexpanded clones declined; after one year, newly produced T cells mostly supplied diversity.

Comments on this clonotype: Its antigen remains unknown.

Using unique molecular identifiers, the investigators prepared the TCRbeta library. TCRdb called the PCR reads again in MiXCR, with one record for every CDR3 protein. The sample contains more than 400,000 distinct CDR3 sequences, around 46% of which appear only once. Germline CDR1 is MGHRA and CDR2 is YSYEKL. V was pared by 3 bases and J by 6 bases, with 8 bases of the junction left unmatched. The CDR3 has 15 residues. This chain joins TRBV4-1 and TRBJ2-1; 7 bases agree with TRBD2. Sequencing was performed on PBMCs, taken before TCRalphabeta/CD19-depleted stem cell transplant. This receptor was obtained from a girl aged 2 to 10 with aplastic anemia, due to receive a stem cell transplant. The CDR3 DNA is TGCGCCAGCAGCCAGATATCCGGGACTATCAATGAGCAGTTCTTC. This sequence encodes CASSQISGTINEQFF.